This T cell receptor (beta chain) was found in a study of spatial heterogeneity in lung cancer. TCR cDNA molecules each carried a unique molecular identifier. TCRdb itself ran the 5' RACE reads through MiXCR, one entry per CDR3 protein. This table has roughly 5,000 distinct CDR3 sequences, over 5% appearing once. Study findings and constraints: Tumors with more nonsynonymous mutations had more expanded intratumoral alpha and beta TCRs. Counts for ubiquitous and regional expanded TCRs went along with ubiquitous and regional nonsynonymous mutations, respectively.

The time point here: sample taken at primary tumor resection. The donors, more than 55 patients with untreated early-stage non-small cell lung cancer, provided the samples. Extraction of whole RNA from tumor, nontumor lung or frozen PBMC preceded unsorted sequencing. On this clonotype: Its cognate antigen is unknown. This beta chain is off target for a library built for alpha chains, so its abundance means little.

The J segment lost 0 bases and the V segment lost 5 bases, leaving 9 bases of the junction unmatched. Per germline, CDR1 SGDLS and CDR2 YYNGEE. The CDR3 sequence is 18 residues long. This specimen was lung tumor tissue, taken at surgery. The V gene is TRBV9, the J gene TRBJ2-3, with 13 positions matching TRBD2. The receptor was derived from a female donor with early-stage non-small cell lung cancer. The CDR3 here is CASSGGLAGRTSTDTQYF. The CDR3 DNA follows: TGTGCCAGCAGTGGGGGACTAGCGGGGAGAACTAGCACAGATACGCAGTATTTT.